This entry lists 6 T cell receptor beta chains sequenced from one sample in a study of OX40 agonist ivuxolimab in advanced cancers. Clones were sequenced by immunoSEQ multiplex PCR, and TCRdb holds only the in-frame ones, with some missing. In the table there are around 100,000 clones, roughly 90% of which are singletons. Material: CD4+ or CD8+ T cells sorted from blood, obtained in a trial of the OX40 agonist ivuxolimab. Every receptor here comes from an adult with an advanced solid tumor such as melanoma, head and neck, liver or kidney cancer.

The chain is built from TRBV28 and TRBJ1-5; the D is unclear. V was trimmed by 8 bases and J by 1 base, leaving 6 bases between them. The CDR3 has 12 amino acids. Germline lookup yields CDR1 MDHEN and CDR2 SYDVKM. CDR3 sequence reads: CASATSNQPQHF. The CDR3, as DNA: TGTGCCAGCGCAACGAGCAATCAGCCCCAGCATTTT.

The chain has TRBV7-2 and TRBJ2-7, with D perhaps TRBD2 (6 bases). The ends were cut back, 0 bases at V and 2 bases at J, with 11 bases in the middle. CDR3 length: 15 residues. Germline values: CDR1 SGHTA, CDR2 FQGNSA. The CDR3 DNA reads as TGTGCCAGCAGCTTAGCGTCCGGGAGAGCCTACGAGCAGTACTTC. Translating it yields CASSLASGRAYEQYF.

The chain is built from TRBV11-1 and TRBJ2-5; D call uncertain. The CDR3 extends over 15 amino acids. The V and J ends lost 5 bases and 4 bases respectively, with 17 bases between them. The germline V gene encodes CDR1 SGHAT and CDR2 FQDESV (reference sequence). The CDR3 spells CASSATDGSGETQYF. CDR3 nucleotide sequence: TGTGCCAGCAGCGCAACCGACGGTAGTGGAGAGACCCAGTACTTC. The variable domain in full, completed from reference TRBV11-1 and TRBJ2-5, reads EAEVAQSPRYKITEKSQAVAFWCDPISGHATLYWYRQILGQGPELLVQFQDESVVDDSQLPKDRFSAERLKGVDSTLKIQPAELGDSAMYLCASSATDGSGETQYFGPGTRLLVL.

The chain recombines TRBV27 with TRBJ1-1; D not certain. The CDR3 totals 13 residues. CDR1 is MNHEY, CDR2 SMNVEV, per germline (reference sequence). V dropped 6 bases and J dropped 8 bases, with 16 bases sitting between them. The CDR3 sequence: CASSRGGSAEAFF. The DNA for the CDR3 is TGTGCCAGCAGCCGTGGAGGCTCGGCCGAAGCTTTCTTT.

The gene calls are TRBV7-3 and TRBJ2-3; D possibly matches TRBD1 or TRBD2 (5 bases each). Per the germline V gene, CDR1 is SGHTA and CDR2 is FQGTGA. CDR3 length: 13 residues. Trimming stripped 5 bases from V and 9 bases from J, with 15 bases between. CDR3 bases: TGTGCCAGCAGCCCCGGGGCTGGGTCGACGCAGTATTTT. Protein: CASSPGAGSTQYF.

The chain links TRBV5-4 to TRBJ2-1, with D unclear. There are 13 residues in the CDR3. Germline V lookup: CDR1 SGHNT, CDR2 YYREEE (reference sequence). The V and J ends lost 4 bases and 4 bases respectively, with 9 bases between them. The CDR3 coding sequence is TGTGCCAGCAGCGCAGAGAAATACAATGAGCAGTTCTTC. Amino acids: CASSAEKYNEQFF.